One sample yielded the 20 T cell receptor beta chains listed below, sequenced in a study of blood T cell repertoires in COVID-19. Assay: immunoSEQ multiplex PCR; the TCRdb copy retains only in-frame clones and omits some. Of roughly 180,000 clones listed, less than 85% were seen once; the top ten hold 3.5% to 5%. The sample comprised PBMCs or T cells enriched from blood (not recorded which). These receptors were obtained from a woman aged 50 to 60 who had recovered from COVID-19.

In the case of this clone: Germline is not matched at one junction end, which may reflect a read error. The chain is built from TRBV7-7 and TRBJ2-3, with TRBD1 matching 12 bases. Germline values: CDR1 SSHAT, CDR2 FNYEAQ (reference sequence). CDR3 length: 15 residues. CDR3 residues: CASSSGTGGADTQYF. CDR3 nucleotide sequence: TGTGCTAGCAGCTCCGGGACAGGGGGCGCAGATACGCAGTATTTT. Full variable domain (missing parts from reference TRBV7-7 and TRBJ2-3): GAGVSQSPRYKVTKRGQDVTLRCDPISSHATLYWYQQALGQGPEFLTYFNYEAQPDKSGLPSDRFSAERPEGSISTLTIQRTEQRDSAMYRCASSSGTGGADTQYFGPGTRLTVL.

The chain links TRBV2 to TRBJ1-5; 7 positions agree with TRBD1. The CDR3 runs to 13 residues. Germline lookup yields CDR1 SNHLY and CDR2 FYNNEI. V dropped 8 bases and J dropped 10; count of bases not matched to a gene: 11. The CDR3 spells CASGWQGDYPQHF. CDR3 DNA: TGTGCCAGCGGGTGGCAGGGGGATTACCCCCAGCATTTT.

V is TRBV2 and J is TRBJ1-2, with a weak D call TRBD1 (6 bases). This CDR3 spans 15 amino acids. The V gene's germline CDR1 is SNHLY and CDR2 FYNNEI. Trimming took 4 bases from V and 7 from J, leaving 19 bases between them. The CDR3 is CASSGTQGPLSGYTF. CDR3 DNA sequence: TGTGCCAGCAGTGGCACACAGGGACCGTTGAGTGGCTACACCTTC.

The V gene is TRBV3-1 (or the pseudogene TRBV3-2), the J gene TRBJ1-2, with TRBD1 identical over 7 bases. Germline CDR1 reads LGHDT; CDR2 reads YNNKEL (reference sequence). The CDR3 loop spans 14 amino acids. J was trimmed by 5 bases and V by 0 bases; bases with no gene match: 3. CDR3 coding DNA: TGTGCCAGCAGCCAAGATGGGGGACAGTATGGCTACACCTTC. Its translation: CASSQDGGQYGYTF.

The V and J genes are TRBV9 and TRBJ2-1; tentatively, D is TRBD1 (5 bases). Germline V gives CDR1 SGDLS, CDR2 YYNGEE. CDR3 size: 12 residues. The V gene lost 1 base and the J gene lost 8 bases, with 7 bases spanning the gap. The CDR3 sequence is CASSVQGYEQFF. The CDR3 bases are TGTGCCAGCAGCGTACAGGGCTATGAGCAGTTCTTC.

Here the CDR3 DNA reads TGTGCCATCAGTGAGCGGACAGGGTCGGGTTTGCTCCTTGGCGGCTACACCTTC. It encodes CAISERTGSGLLLGGYTF. This chain links TRBV10-3 with TRBJ1-2; 8 bases fit TRBD1. Germline V gene sequence: CDR1 ENHRY, CDR2 SYGVKD. CDR3 length equals 18 residues. V was clipped by 2 bases and J by 8 bases; unmatched bases: 19.

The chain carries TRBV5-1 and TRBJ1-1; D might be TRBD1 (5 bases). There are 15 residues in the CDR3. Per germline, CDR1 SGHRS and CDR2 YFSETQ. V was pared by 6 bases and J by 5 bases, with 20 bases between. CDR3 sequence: CASNKGWAAGTEAFF. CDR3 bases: TGCGCCAGCAATAAGGGGTGGGCGGCTGGGACTGAAGCTTTCTTT.

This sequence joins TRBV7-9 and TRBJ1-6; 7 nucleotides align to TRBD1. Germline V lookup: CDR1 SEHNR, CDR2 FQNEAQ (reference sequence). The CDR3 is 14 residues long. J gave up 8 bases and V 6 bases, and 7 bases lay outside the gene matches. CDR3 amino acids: CASSAGTDYSPLHF. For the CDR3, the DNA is TGTGCCAGCAGTGCCGGGACAGATTATTCACCCCTCCACTTT.

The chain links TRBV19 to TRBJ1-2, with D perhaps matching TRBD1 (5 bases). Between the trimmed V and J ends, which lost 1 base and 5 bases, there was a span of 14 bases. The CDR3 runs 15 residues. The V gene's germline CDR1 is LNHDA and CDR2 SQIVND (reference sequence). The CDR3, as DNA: TGTGCCAGTAGTATAGGACACCAGGGTATTTATGGCTACACCTTC. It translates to CASSIGHQGIYGYTF.

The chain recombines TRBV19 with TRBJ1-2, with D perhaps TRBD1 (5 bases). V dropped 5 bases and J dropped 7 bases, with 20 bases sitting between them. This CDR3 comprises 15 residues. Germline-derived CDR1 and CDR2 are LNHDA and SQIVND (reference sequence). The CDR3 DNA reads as TGTGCCAGTAGTCCCTCGGTATTCAGGGCGAGTGGCTACACCTTC. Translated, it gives CASSPSVFRASGYTF.

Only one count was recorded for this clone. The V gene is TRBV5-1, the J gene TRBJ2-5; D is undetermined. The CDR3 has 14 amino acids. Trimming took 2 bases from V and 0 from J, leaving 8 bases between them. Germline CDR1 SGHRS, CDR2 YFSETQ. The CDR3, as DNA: TGCGCCAGCAGCTTTCAAGCCGACCAAGAGACCCAGTACTTC. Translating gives CASSFQADQETQYF. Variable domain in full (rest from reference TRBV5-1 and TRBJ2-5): KAGVTQTPRYLIKTRGQQVTLSCSPISGHRSVSWYQQTPGQGLQFLFEYFSETQRNKGNFPGRFSGRQFSNSRSEMNVSTLELGDSALYLCASSFQADQETQYFGPGTRLLVL.

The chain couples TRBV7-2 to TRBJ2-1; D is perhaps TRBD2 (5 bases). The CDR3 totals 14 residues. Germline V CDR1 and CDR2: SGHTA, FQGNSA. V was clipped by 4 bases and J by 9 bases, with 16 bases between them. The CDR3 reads CASSYTSGDSEQFF. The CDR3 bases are TGTGCCAGCAGCTACACCTCCGGGGATAGTGAGCAGTTCTTC. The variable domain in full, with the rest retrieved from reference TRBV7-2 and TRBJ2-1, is GAGVSQSPSNKVTEKGKDVELRCDPISGHTALYWYRQSLGQGLEFLIYFQGNSAPDKSGLPSDRFSAERTGGSVSTLTIQRTQQEDSAVYLCASSYTSGDSEQFFGPGTRLTVL.

The CDR3 protein is CASSLGGSGMRGEQFF. CDR3 nucleotide sequence: TGTGCCAGCAGCCTGGGTGGTAGCGGGATGAGGGGTGAGCAGTTCTTC. V gene TRBV11-2 combines with J gene TRBJ2-1; 8 bases agree with TRBD2. The CDR3 consists of 16 residues. Germline CDR1 reads SGHAT; CDR2 reads FQNNGV. Trimming cost V 5 bases and J 9 bases; bases outside gene matches: 15.

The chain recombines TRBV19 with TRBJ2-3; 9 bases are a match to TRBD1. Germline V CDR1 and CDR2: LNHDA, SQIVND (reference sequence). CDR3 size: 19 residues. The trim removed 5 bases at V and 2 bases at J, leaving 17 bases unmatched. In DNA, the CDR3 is TGTGCCAGTAGTCTGCCTTCCGGGACAGGGTGGGGGATCACAGATACGCAGTATTTT. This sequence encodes CASSLPSGTGWGITDTQYF.

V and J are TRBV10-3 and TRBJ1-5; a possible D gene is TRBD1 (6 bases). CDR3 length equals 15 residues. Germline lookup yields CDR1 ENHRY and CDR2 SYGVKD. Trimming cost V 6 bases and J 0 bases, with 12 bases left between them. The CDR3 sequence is CAISPGGHSNQPQHF. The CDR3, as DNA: TGTGCCATCAGCCCCGGGGGGCATAGCAATCAGCCCCAGCATTTT.

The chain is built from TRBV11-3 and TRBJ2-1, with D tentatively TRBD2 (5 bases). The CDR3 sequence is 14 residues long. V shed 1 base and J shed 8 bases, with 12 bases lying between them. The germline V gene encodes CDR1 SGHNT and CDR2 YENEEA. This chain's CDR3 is CASSLGGRRYEQFF. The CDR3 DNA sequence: TGTGCCAGCAGCTTAGGCGGGCGGCGTTATGAGCAGTTCTTC.

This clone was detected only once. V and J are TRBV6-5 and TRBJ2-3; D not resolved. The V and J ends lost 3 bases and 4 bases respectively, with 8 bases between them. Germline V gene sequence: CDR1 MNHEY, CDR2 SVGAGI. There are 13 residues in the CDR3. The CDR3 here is CASSYGRPDTQYF. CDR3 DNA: TGTGCCAGCAGTTATGGGCGCCCAGATACGCAGTATTTT.

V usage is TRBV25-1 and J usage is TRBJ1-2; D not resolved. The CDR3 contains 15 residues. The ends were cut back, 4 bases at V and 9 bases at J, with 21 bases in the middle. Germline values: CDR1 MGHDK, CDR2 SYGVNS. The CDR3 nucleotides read TGTGCCAGCAGTGTCGGGTCGACTCATCAATTCCGCTACACCTTC. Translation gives CASSVGSTHQFRYTF.

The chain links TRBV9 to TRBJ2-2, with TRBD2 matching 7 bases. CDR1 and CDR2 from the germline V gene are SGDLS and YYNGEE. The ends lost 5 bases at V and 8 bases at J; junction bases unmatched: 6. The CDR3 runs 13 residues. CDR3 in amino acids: CASSVRLAGELFF. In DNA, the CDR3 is TGTGCCAGCAGTGTTAGACTAGCTGGGGAGCTGTTTTTT.

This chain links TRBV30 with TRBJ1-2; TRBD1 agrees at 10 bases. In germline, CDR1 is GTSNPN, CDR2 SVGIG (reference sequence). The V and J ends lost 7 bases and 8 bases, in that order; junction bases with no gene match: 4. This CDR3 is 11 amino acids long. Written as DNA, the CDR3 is TGTGCCTTAGGACAGGGGGACGGCTACACCTTC. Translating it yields CALGQGDGYTF.